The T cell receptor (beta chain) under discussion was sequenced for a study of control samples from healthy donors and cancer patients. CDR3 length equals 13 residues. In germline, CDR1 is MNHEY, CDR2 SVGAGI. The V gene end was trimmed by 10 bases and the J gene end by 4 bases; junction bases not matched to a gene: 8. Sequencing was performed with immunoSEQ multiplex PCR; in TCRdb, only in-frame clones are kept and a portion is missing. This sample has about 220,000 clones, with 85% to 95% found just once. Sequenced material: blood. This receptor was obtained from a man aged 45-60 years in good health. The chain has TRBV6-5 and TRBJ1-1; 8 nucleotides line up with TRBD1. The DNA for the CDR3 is TGTGCCACTGCCCTACAGGGGGGCACTGAAGCTTTCTTT. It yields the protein CATALQGGTEAFF.